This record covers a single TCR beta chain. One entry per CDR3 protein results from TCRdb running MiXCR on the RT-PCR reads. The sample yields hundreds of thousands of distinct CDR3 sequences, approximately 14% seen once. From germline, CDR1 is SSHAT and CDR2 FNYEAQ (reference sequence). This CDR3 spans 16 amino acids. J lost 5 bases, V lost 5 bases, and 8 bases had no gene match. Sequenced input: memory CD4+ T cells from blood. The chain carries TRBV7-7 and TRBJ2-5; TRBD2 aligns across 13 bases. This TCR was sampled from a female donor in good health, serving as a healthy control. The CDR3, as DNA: TGTGCCAGCAGCACCACTAGCGGGGGGGCCGGCGAGACCCAGTACTTC. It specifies CASSTTSGGAGETQYF.